These T cell receptor beta chains were read from a single sample in a study of T cells in Graves' hyperthyroidism and ophthalmopathy. TCRdb itself ran the multiplex PCR reads through MiXCR, one entry per CDR3 protein. The sample lists 400,000 to 500,000 distinct CDR3 sequences, under 15% seen once, with less than 15% in the top ten. The sequencing sample was made of blood. These TCRs come from a man aged 18 to 30 with Graves' ophthalmopathy. The CDR3 runs from the conserved cysteine through the conserved F or W. A D gene is named only where the DNA matches it firmly. Clone sizes are given selectively: once, few, many, or a class where the clone is expanded.

d_gene	abundance	v_gene	j_gene	CDR3nt	CDR3aa
-	many	TRBV5-1	TRBJ1-1	TGCGCCAGCAGCTTGGCTGTTAGGGGGACCACTGAAGCTTTCTTT	CASSLAVRGTTEAFF
-	many	TRBV12-5	TRBJ2-3	TGTGCTAGTGGTACCGACAACACAGATACGCAGTATTTT	CASGTDNTDTQYF
TRBD1	many	TRBV6-1	TRBJ2-3	TGTGCCAGCAGTGCCGGACAGGGCACAGATACGCAGTATTTT	CASSAGQGTDTQYF
-	many	TRBV27	TRBJ1-5	TGTGCCAGCAGTTTACTGGGGAATCAGCCCCAGCATTTT	CASSLLGNQPQHF
TRBD1	many	TRBV6-5	TRBJ1-2	TGTGCCAGCAGTTACACTGTCGGGACAGGGGACCCTTATGGCTACACCTTC	CASSYTVGTGDPYGYTF
-	many	TRBV6-6	TRBJ2-7	TGTGCCAGCAGTTACTCTGTTATAGGCTACTCCTACGAGCAGTACTTC	CASSYSVIGYSYEQYF
-	once	TRBV29-1	TRBJ1-4	TGCAGCGTTGAAACAGGATCTGAAAAACCGTTTTTT	CSVETGSEKPFF
TRBD2	many	TRBV7-2	TRBJ2-5	TGTGCCAGCAGCCCGACTAGCGGGGGGGCGGAGACCCAGTACTTC	CASSPTSGGAETQYF
-	many	TRBV7-8	TRBJ1-1	TGTGCCAGCAGCTTAGTTAGGTCGAACACTGAAGCTTTCTTT	CASSLVRSNTEAFF
-	many	TRBV2	TRBJ2-1	TGTGCCAGGGGGTCAAGCTCCTACAATGAGCAGTTCTTC	CARGSSSYNEQFF
-	many	TRBV12-3/TRBV12-4	TRBJ1-5	TGTGCCAGCACCAACACAGGGAACAATCAGCCCCAGCATTTT	CASTNTGNNQPQHF
TRBD1	many	TRBV27	TRBJ2-3	TGTGCCAGCAGTTTACCCCCCGGGACAGGGGGCGCCCCAAGGGATACGCAGTATTTT	CASSLPPGTGGAPRDTQYF
TRBD1	-	TRBV10-3	TRBJ1-1	TGTGCCATCAGAGGAGGACAGGGGAGGGCTGAAGCTTTCTTT	CAIRGGQGRAEAFF
-	-	TRBV4-2	TRBJ2-1	TGTGCCAGCAGCCAAGCCCCCGCCGGGACTCACAATGAGCAGTTCTTC	CASSQAPAGTHNEQFF
TRBD1	many	TRBV10-3	TRBJ2-7	TGTGCCATCAGCCCCGGACAGGAGGTGAACGAGCAGTACTTC	CAISPGQEVNEQYF
TRBD2	many	TRBV20-1	TRBJ2-3	TGCAGTGCTAGAGATTTGAGACTAGCGGGGGCTATGGATACGCAGTATTTT	CSARDLRLAGAMDTQYF
TRBD1	many	TRBV5-1	TRBJ1-2	TGCGCCAGCGGCAGGGGGCTCGGCTATGGCTACACCTTC	CASGRGLGYGYTF
TRBD2	many	TRBV11-3	TRBJ2-3	TGTGCCAGCAGCCCACGGACTAGCGGGAGCACAGATACGCAGTATTTT	CASSPRTSGSTDTQYF
TRBD1	many	TRBV5-6	TRBJ1-1	TGTGCCAGCAGCCAACTCGACAGGGGGCGAGGGAGGTCCGAAGCTTTCTTT	CASSQLDRGRGRSEAFF
TRBD1	many	TRBV19	TRBJ1-4	TGTGCCAGTAGTCAACGACAGGGCGATAGCTCCGCAACTAATGAAAAACTGTTTTTT	CASSQRQGDSSATNEKLFF
TRBD1	-	TRBV5-1	TRBJ1-4	TGCGCCAGCAGCCCCACAGGGGAGAGAGAAAAACTGTTTTTT	CASSPTGEREKLFF
-	few	TRBV10-1	TRBJ2-2	TGCGCCAGCAGTGAGTCTTTGGGTTTCGCCGGGGAGCTGTTTTTT	CASSESLGFAGELFF
TRBD2	-	TRBV11-2	TRBJ2-1	TGTGCCAGCAGCTTATCCCCTAGCGGGGAGGGAGTCAATGAGCAGTTCTTC	CASSLSPSGEGVNEQFF
-	few	TRBV6-6	TRBJ1-1	TGTGCCAGCAGTTACTGGGGGTTAACTGAAGCTTTCTTT	CASSYWGLTEAFF
TRBD1	many	TRBV7-8	TRBJ1-1	TGTGCCAGCAGCCCATACGACAGGGGGACTGAAGCTTTCTTT	CASSPYDRGTEAFF
-	few	TRBV2	TRBJ2-1	TGTGCCAGCAGTGAAGCGGGGATCAATGAGCAGTTCTTC	CASSEAGINEQFF
-	many	TRBV6-1	TRBJ2-7	TGTGCCAGCATGGAAGGGCCTAGCATCTTCTACGAGCAGTACTTC	CASMEGPSIFYEQYF
-	-	TRBV19	TRBJ2-1	TGTGCCAGTAACCCCTCAGGCTGGTTGGGACTGGAGCAGTTCTTC	CASNPSGWLGLEQFF
-	many	TRBV11-2	TRBJ2-1	TGTGCCAGCAGCTTAGATCTCTATGAGCAGTTCTTC	CASSLDLYEQFF
TRBD1	many	TRBV28	TRBJ1-1	TGTGCCAGCATTCTTGCGGGGTTGTCCGGGACAGGGGTCACTGAAGCTTTCTTT	CASILAGLSGTGVTEAFF
-	few	TRBV20-1	TRBJ2-2	TGCAGTGCTAGAGATGGGCCGGGAATCGGGGAGCTGTTTTTT	CSARDGPGIGELFF
-	many	TRBV29-1	TRBJ2-5	TGCAGCGTTGAAGATCTGACCCAAGAGACCCAGTACTTC	CSVEDLTQETQYF
-	many	TRBV6-1	TRBJ2-5	TGTGCCAGCAGAGGGACCCAAGAGACCCAGTACTTC	CASRGTQETQYF
-	many	TRBV7-8	TRBJ1-2	TGTGCCAGCAGCGACCGGGCAGGGAATGGCTATGGCTACACCTTC	CASSDRAGNGYGYTF
TRBD1	many	TRBV5-1	TRBJ1-2	TGCGCCAGCAGCTTGGGCGGGACAGAAGACTATGGCTACACCTTC	CASSLGGTEDYGYTF
TRBD1	-	TRBV14	TRBJ1-4	TGTGCCAGCAGACTTTCCGGGACAGGGTCTGAAAAACTGTTTTTT	CASRLSGTGSEKLFF
-	many	TRBV12-3/TRBV12-4	TRBJ2-5	TGTGCCAGCAGTTTAGCGGCTAGCCTACCAGAGACCCAGTACTTC	CASSLAASLPETQYF
-	many	TRBV12-3/TRBV12-4	TRBJ2-5	TGTGCCAGCACTAACCTGGGTCTCAAGACCCAGTACTTC	CASTNLGLKTQYF
TRBD1	-	TRBV19	TRBJ1-5	TGTGCCAGTACCAACGGACAGGGAAGTGTTGGTAGTCAGCCCCAGCATTTT	CASTNGQGSVGSQPQHF
-	few	TRBV20-1	TRBJ2-7	TGCAGTGCTAGGTCGGGATTTGACGACGAGCAGTACTTC	CSARSGFDDEQYF
-	-	TRBV20-1	TRBJ2-1	TGCAGTGCGCGGGACTTTGGGGTTGAGCAGTTCTTC	CSARDFGVEQFF
TRBD1	once	TRBV4-1	TRBJ1-2	TGCGACAGCAGCCGCCTACAGGGGGTTGGCTACACCTTC	CDSSRLQGVGYTF
TRBD1	many	TRBV18	TRBJ1-1	TGTGCCAGCGCAAGCATGGGACAGGGGAACACTGAAGCTTTCTTT	CASASMGQGNTEAFF
TRBD1	many	TRBV29-1	TRBJ2-7	TGCAGCGTTGAAGGAGACAGGGGTCTCCCCTACGAGCAGTACTTC	CSVEGDRGLPYEQYF
-	many	TRBV12-3/TRBV12-4	TRBJ2-5	TGTGCCAGCAGTTCTGGACCCCCAGAAAGCCAAGAGACCCAGTACTTC	CASSSGPPESQETQYF
-	many	TRBV13	TRBJ2-4	TGTGCCAGCAGCCAAGAAGGTTGGGGTGGGGCAGCCAAAAACATTCAGTACTTC	CASSQEGWGGAAKNIQYF
TRBD1	-	TRBV30	TRBJ2-7	TGTGCCTGGAGTGCCGGGACAGCGGAGTACGAGCAGTACTTC	CAWSAGTAEYEQYF
-	few	TRBV13	TRBJ2-5	TGTGCCAGCAGCTTTAAAGACAAGGGAGAGACCCAGTACTTC	CASSFKDKGETQYF
-	-	TRBV5-1	TRBJ2-2	TGCGCCAGCAGCTTCAGTGGCAGGACGCGATACACCGGGGAGCTGTTTTTT	CASSFSGRTRYTGELFF
-	many	TRBV6-1	TRBJ1-5	TGTGCCAGCAGTGAACAACCCCTTAGCAATCAGCCCCAGCATTTT	CASSEQPLSNQPQHF
TRBD2	few	TRBV6-2/TRBV6-3	TRBJ2-1	TGTGCCAGCAGTTCCCTAGCGGGTCGAGAGCAGTTCTTC	CASSSLAGREQFF
TRBD2	-	TRBV4-2	TRBJ2-7	TGTGCCAGCAGCCAAGATCTAGCGGGGGTATACGAGCAGTACTTC	CASSQDLAGVYEQYF
TRBD2	many	TRBV2	TRBJ2-5	TGTGCCAGCAGGGCCGGGACTACGAACCAAGAGACCCAGTACTTC	CASRAGTTNQETQYF
-	many	TRBV29-1	TRBJ1-1	TGCAGCGTTGAACAGAACACTGAAGCTTTCTTT	CSVEQNTEAFF
TRBD1	many	TRBV27	TRBJ1-6	TGTGCCAGCAGTTTCACAGGGTTGGGCAGGGGGCTCAATTCACCCCTCCACTTT	CASSFTGLGRGLNSPLHF